The 18 T cell receptor beta chains presented below share a single source sample, sequenced in a study of cytomegalovirus exposure and HLA in healthy donors. In the PCR, 60 Vbeta and 13 Jbeta primers were used. The data were produced by immunoSEQ multiplex PCR, yet TCRdb's version contains in-frame clones alone and is incomplete. The table includes some 170,000 clones, roughly four fifths detected once. The sequencing input was PBMCs. The origin of the receptors is a young woman in good health and CMV-seronegative.

This clone was recorded once. This rearrangement joins TRBV11-2 to TRBJ2-5, with D maybe TRBD1 (5 bases). Germline CDR1 SGHAT, CDR2 FQNNGV. This CDR3 region has 15 residues. Deletions cut 5 bases from V and 2 bases from J, with 15 bases between. CDR3 residues: CASSLIGATQETQYF. The CDR3 DNA reads as TGTGCCAGCAGCCTTATTGGGGCAACACAAGAGACCCAGTACTTC.

The chain employs TRBV2 and TRBJ2-7; 10 bases agree with TRBD1. Trimming took 4 bases from V and 5 from J; bases not matched to a gene: 5. Germline lookup yields CDR1 SNHLY and CDR2 FYNNEI. This CDR3 comprises 14 residues. CDR3 nucleotide sequence: TGTGCCAGCAGTGCCGGGGACAGGGGAAACGAGCAGTACTTC. This gives the protein CASSAGDRGNEQYF.

This chain links TRBV2 with TRBJ2-5; 9 bases are a match to TRBD2. This CDR3 is 15 amino acids long. The trim removed 1 base at V and 5 bases at J, leaving 5 bases unmatched. Germline assignment: CDR1 SNHLY and CDR2 FYNNEI. The CDR3 sequence: CASSEEVAGVETQYF. The CDR3 nucleotides read TGTGCCAGCAGTGAAGAAGTAGCGGGGGTCGAGACCCAGTACTTC.

This clone was seen only a few times. V and J are TRBV25-1 and TRBJ2-1; no reliable D call. The CDR3 is 15 residues long. V lost 4 bases, J lost 9 bases, and 19 bases lay in between. Germline V gene sequence: CDR1 MGHDK, CDR2 SYGVNS. The DNA for the CDR3 is TGTGCCAGCAGTGGAATAAGTGTTAATGGTAGTGAGCAGTTCTTC. Its protein product is CASSGISVNGSEQFF.

CDR3 protein: CASSIGGSQYNEQFF. CDR3 DNA: TGTGCCAGTAGTATCGGCGGGAGTCAGTACAATGAGCAGTTCTTC. This chain links TRBV19 with TRBJ2-1, with TRBD2 matching 7 bases. This CDR3 contains 15 residues. With V trimmed by 3 bases and J by 4 bases, 6 bases remained unmatched. Germline V gene lookup returns CDR1 LNHDA and CDR2 SQIVND (reference sequence). Based on the CDR3 plus reference TRBV19 and TRBJ2-1, the full variable domain is DGGITQSPKYLFRKEGQNVTLSCEQNLNHDAMYWYRQDPGQGLRLIYYSQIVNDFQKGDIAEGYSVSREKKESFPLTVTSAQKNPTAFYLCASSIGGSQYNEQFFGPGTRLTVL.

The chain employs TRBV11-3 and TRBJ1-1, with a weak D call TRBD1 (6 bases). The CDR3 is 16 residues long. Trimming left V 5 bases short and J 4 bases short, with 20 bases between. The germline CDR1 and CDR2 sequences are SGHNT and YENEEA. CDR3 nucleotide sequence: TGTGCCAGCAGCGACCGCGCAGGGGTGGAGGCCACTGAAGCTTTCTTT. This encodes CASSDRAGVEATEAFF.

The chain uses TRBV10-3 and TRBJ2-4; 8 bases map to TRBD1. This CDR3 has 11 amino acids. The V gene's germline CDR1 is ENHRY and CDR2 SYGVKD. After removal of 5 bases from V and 16 bases from J, the junction contained 7 bases not matched to a gene. CDR3 sequence: CAISSGTGFYF. CDR3 DNA sequence: TGTGCCATCAGTTCCGGGACAGGTTTTTACTTC.

This clone was detected a few times. CDR3 sequence reads: CAVQGTNTGELFF. The CDR3 coding sequence is TGTGCCGTACAGGGAACGAACACCGGGGAGCTGTTTTTT. The gene calls are TRBV10-3 and TRBJ2-2, with TRBD1 as a possible D gene (6 bases). V was shortened by 11 bases and J by 0 bases, with 10 bases between the two germline ends. The CDR3 is made up of 13 amino acids. Germline CDR1 is ENHRY and CDR2 is SYGVKD.

The chain carries TRBV5-6 and TRBJ2-3; 10 positions agree with TRBD2. The CDR3 sequence is 17 residues long. CDR1 and CDR2 (germline): SGHDT, YYEEEE. The V gene end was trimmed by 0 bases and the J gene end by 4 bases; junction bases not matched to a gene: 8. The CDR3 is CASSLVPAGGPADTQYF. DNA for the CDR3: TGTGCCAGCAGCTTGGTCCCAGCGGGAGGGCCCGCAGATACGCAGTATTTT.

This chain uses TRBV2 with TRBJ2-7; perhaps TRBD1 as D (6 bases). CDR1 is SNHLY, CDR2 FYNNEI, per germline. V dropped 3 bases and J dropped 5 bases, with 17 bases sitting between them. The CDR3 extends over 15 amino acids. CDR3: CASSDPDSPRDEQYF. CDR3 coding DNA: TGTGCCAGCAGTGACCCGGACAGTCCTAGGGACGAGCAGTACTTC.

The rearrangement uses TRBV5-5 and TRBJ2-3; weak D call: TRBD2 (6 bases). Trimming shortened V by 5 bases and J by 2 bases, and 12 bases separated the two germline ends. The germline gives CDR1 SGHKS, CDR2 YYEKEE (reference sequence). The CDR3 loop spans 14 amino acids. The CDR3 loop is CASSWGVPTDTQYF. Here the CDR3 DNA reads TGTGCCAGCAGTTGGGGGGTCCCCACAGATACGCAGTATTTT.

V gene TRBV6-5 combines with J gene TRBJ2-2; 8 bases are a match to TRBD1. The CDR3 runs 14 residues. Germline lookup yields CDR1 MNHEY and CDR2 SVGAGI. J was trimmed by 3 bases and V by 7 bases; bases with no gene match: 4. CDR3 sequence (DNA): TGTGCCAGCATGCGGACAGGGTACACCGGGGAGCTGTTTTTT. This codes for CASMRTGYTGELFF.

The chain couples TRBV27 to TRBJ1-5, with D tentatively TRBD1 (5 bases). Deletions cut 5 bases from V and 2 bases from J, with 7 bases between. CDR1 is MNHEY, CDR2 SMNVEV, per germline (reference sequence). This CDR3 is built from 13 residues. This CDR3 reads CASSIGGNQPQHF. The DNA for the CDR3 is TGTGCCAGCAGTATAGGGGGCAATCAGCCCCAGCATTTT.

This clone appeared a few times. CDR3 DNA: TGTGCCAGCTCACCTAGGACAGAGATGAACACTGAAGCTTTCTTT. Translated: CASSPRTEMNTEAFF. The V call is TRBV18, the J call TRBJ1-1; maybe TRBD1 (6 bases). V was trimmed by 3 bases and J by 0 bases, leaving 11 bases between them. CDR3 length: 15 residues. Germline V gene data show CDR1 as KGHSH and CDR2 as LQKENI. The full variable domain, completed using reference TRBV18 and TRBJ1-1, is NAGVMQNPRHLVRRRGQEARLRCSPMKGHSHVYWYRQLPEEGLKFMVYLQKENIIDESGMPKERFSAEFPKEGPSILRIQQVVRGDSAAYFCASSPRTEMNTEAFFGQGTRLTVV.

V and J are TRBV5-1 and TRBJ2-1; TRBD1 matches 7 bases. Germline V gene data show CDR1 as SGHRS and CDR2 as YFSETQ. The length of the CDR3 is 12 residues. Trimming at V came to 4 bases and at J to 10 bases, leaving 5 bases not matched to a gene. The CDR3 sequence: CASSIGQEEQFF. The CDR3 nucleotides are TGCGCCAGCAGCATAGGACAGGAGGAGCAGTTCTTC.

The rearrangement uses TRBV2 and TRBJ1-2; tentative D call: TRBD1 (5 bases). The germline V gene has CDR1 SNHLY and CDR2 FYNNEI. This CDR3 has 11 residues. The V and J ends lost 6 bases and 8 bases respectively, with 10 bases between them. CDR3 protein: CASRRDSGYTF. The CDR3 region has the DNA TGTGCCAGCAGAAGGGACTCCGGCTACACCTTC. The full variable domain, with the rest looked up from reference TRBV2 and TRBJ1-2, is EPEVTQTPSHQVTQMGQEVILRCVPISNHLYFYWYRQILGQKVEFLVSFYNNEISEKSEIFDDQFSVERPDGSNFTLKIRSTKLEDSAMYFCASRRDSGYTFGSGTRLTVV.

The chain recombines TRBV30 with TRBJ1-5, with D perhaps TRBD1 (6 bases). This CDR3 contains 15 residues. V was pared by 1 base and J by 2 bases, with 12 bases between. Germline lookup yields CDR1 GTSNPN and CDR2 SVGIG (reference sequence). CDR3 bases: TGTGCCTGGAGTGCCCAGGGGCGGGGCAATCAGCCCCAGCATTTT. This encodes CAWSAQGRGNQPQHF.

The CDR3 spells CASSPRAYEQYF. CDR3 coding DNA: TGTGCCAGCAGCCCCCGGGCCTACGAGCAGTACTTC. The chain has TRBV2 and TRBJ2-7; D remains unclear. V was trimmed by 6 bases and J by 2 bases, leaving 8 bases between them. CDR1 is SNHLY, CDR2 FYNNEI, per germline. The CDR3 totals 12 residues.